These 11 T cell receptor beta chains share one sample of origin, sequenced in a study of prognosis after radiotherapy for stage I lung cancer. TCR beta CDR3 amplification from genomic DNA was performed by two-round multiplex PCR. During first-round PCR, primers specific to each TRBV and TRBJ gene were used. TCRdb reprocessed the multiplex PCR reads via MiXCR and lists one record per CDR3 protein. Of about 15,000 distinct CDR3 sequences in the sample, over 15% were seen once. The sample in question was PBMCs, obtained before or after stereotactic body radiation therapy (not recorded which). These receptors all come from a donor at least 50 years old with non-small cell lung cancer.

This clonotype was seen ten or more times. The CDR3 nucleotides are TGTGCCAGCAGTTACTCATTAGACCCCCAACTAGCCGAGCAGTATTTT. This gives the protein CASSYSLDPQLAEQYF. J is TRBJ2-3 and V is TRBV6-5; possibly TRBD2 for D (6 bases). Germline CDR1 and CDR2: MNHEY and SVGAGI. The ends were cut back, 0 bases at V and 11 bases at J, with 21 bases in the middle. The CDR3 consists of 16 residues.

V and J are TRBV6-6 and TRBJ1-1; a possible D gene is TRBD1 (6 bases). The CDR3 length is 15 residues. Germline CDR1 MNHNY, CDR2 SVGAGI (reference sequence). Between the trimmed V and J ends, which lost 0 bases and 3 bases, there was a span of 11 bases. The CDR3 sequence: CASSYSTGGYTEAFF. In nucleotides, the CDR3 is TGTGCCAGCAGTTACTCGACCGGGGGCTACACTGAAGCTTTCTTT.

This clonotype occurred many times. V gene TRBV27 combines with J gene TRBJ2-2; weak D call: TRBD2 (7 bases). This CDR3 has 17 residues. Germline V lookup: CDR1 MNHEY, CDR2 SMNVEV (reference sequence). The V gene lost 6 bases and the J gene lost 6 bases, with 23 bases spanning the gap. The CDR3 loop reads CASRPPLWGGRAGELFF. CDR3 coding DNA: TGTGCCAGCAGACCGCCCTTATGGGGGGGCAGGGCCGGGGAGCTGTTTTTT.

This clonotype was seen more than once but under ten times. This chain joins TRBV20-1 and TRBJ2-5; 8 nucleotides match TRBD1. The V gene end was trimmed by 3 bases and the J gene end by 2 bases; junction bases not matched to a gene: 5. The germline gives CDR1 DFQATT, CDR2 SNEGSKA (reference sequence). This CDR3 contains 14 residues. CDR3 sequence (DNA): TGCAGTGCTAGGGGCAGGGGGCCTCAAGAGACCCAGTACTTC. This sequence encodes CSARGRGPQETQYF.

Many counts were recorded for this clonotype. For the CDR3, the DNA is TGTGCCAGCAGACCCGGACAGTTTAACTATGGCTACACCTTC. The encoded protein is CASRPGQFNYGYTF. The V gene is TRBV5-5, the J gene TRBJ1-2; perhaps TRBD1 as D (6 bases). The V gene's germline CDR1 is SGHKS and CDR2 YYEKEE (reference sequence). Deletions cut 5 bases from V and 1 base from J, with 12 bases between. There are 14 residues in the CDR3.

This clonotype occurred many times. The rearrangement uses TRBV4-2 and TRBJ2-3; 8 bases fit TRBD1. The CDR3 sequence is 16 residues long. Germline V CDR1 and CDR2: LGHNA, YNFKEQ. Losses at the gene ends were 3 bases for V and 3 bases for J; bases not matched to a gene: 8. CDR3 protein: CASSQGDRSLTDTQYF. CDR3 nucleotide sequence: TGTGCCAGCAGCCAGGGGGACAGGTCCCTAACAGATACGCAGTATTTT.

This clonotype has ten or more counts. This chain links TRBV7-2 with TRBJ1-2; D is possibly TRBD1 (5 bases). The length of the CDR3 is 15 residues. Germline values: CDR1 SGHTA, CDR2 FQGNSA. Trimming pared 5 bases from V and 2 bases from J, leaving 15 bases between. The chain's CDR3 is CASSRRAGQNYGYTF. The CDR3, as DNA: TGTGCCAGCAGCCGGCGGGCGGGGCAGAACTATGGCTACACCTTC.

In this sample, this clonotype turned up many times. V usage is TRBV29-1 and J usage is TRBJ2-7, with 12 bases lining up with TRBD2. Germline CDR1 reads SQVTM; CDR2 reads ANQGSEA. The CDR3 spans 15 residues. J gave up 1 base and V 7 bases, and 8 bases lay outside the gene matches. The CDR3 DNA reads as TGCAGCGGGACTAGCGGGACCAGGGGTTCCTACGAGCAGTACTTC. This gives the protein CSGTSGTRGSYEQYF.

The sample holds many counts of this clonotype. CDR3 sequence reads: CASKGLAGLADTQYF. The CDR3 region has the DNA TGTGCCAGCAAGGGACTAGCGGGGTTGGCAGATACGCAGTATTTT. The chain uses TRBV6-1 and TRBJ2-3, with 13 positions matching TRBD2. The V segment lost 7 bases and the J segment 4 bases; nucleotides outside the gene matches: 5. Germline V CDR1 and CDR2: MNHNS, SASEGT. The CDR3 covers 15 residues.

This clonotype was counted at least ten times. V and J are TRBV6-2 or TRBV6-3 and TRBJ2-4; D is perhaps TRBD2 (5 bases). Germline V gene data show CDR1 as MNHEY and CDR2 as SVGEGT. The CDR3 spans 18 residues. V gave up 0 bases and J gave up 1 base, with 16 bases separating them. Written as DNA, the CDR3 is TGTGCCAGCAGTTACTCGATAGGGTTCCGCGGGGCCAAAAACATTCAGTACTTC. Its translation: CASSYSIGFRGAKNIQYF.

This clonotype has a count of ten or more. The chain uses TRBV11-1 and TRBJ2-7; tentatively, D is TRBD1 (5 bases). Germline V gene lookup returns CDR1 SGHAT and CDR2 FQDESV (reference sequence). The CDR3 runs 15 residues. Trimming left V 5 bases short and J 5 bases short, with 19 bases between. CDR3 region: CASSPRKGRGNEQYF. The CDR3 bases are TGTGCCAGCAGCCCGCGGAAGGGGCGTGGGAACGAGCAGTACTTC.